These 18 T cell receptor beta chains originate from one sample sequenced in a study of blood T cell repertoires in COVID-19. TCRdb's copy holds only in-frame clones and misses some; the assay was immunoSEQ multiplex PCR. The repertoire holds more than 12,000 clones, with around 89% as singletons. The sample consisted of peripheral blood. These receptors originate from a human donor in a cohort sampled during active COVID-19.

The V gene is TRBV10-2, the J gene TRBJ1-5; D may be TRBD1 (6 bases). Trimming stripped 0 bases from V and 5 bases from J, with 14 bases between. This CDR3 is built from 16 residues. The germline gives CDR1 WSHSY, CDR2 SAAADI. DNA for the CDR3: TGCGCCAGCAGTGAGTCGACCACAGGGAGACATCAGCCCCAGCATTTT. It codes for CASSESTTGRHQPQHF.

The rearrangement joins TRBV7-2 to TRBJ2-5, with 10 bases aligning to TRBD1. CDR1 and CDR2 (germline): SGHTA, FQGNSA. This CDR3 has 15 amino acids. V dropped 2 bases and J dropped 5; count of bases not matched to a gene: 5. The chain's CDR3 is CASSLLTGGRETQYF. The CDR3, as DNA: TGTGCCAGCAGCTTATTGACAGGGGGCCGTGAGACCCAGTACTTC.

The count of this clone is one. The chain is built from TRBV15 and TRBJ1-6; no clear D. The CDR3 is 15 amino acids. The germline V gene encodes CDR1 LNHNV and CDR2 YYDKDF (reference sequence). Deletions cut 1 base from V and 7 bases from J, with 11 bases between. This chain's CDR3 is CATSRGQAGNSPLHF. The DNA of the CDR3 is TGTGCCACCAGCAGAGGGCAGGCGGGGAATTCACCCCTCCACTTT.

V usage is TRBV2 and J usage is TRBJ1-5, with D possibly being TRBD1 (5 bases). This CDR3 region has 15 residues. Deletions cut 1 base from V and 2 bases from J, with 9 bases between. Per the germline V gene, CDR1 is SNHLY and CDR2 is FYNNEI. DNA of the CDR3: TGTGCCAGCAGTGAAGTTGGGGCCGGCAATCAGCCCCAGCATTTT. Amino acid sequence: CASSEVGAGNQPQHF.

This chain joins TRBV11-3 and TRBJ2-7; 9 bases map to TRBD1. The germline CDR1 and CDR2 sequences are SGHNT and YENEEA. The CDR3 contains 14 residues. Trimming removed 5 bases from V and 3 bases from J; junction bases left unmatched: 5. CDR3 sequence: CASSIGTGNYEQYF. DNA of the CDR3: TGTGCCAGCAGCATCGGGACAGGGAACTACGAGCAGTACTTC. Complete variable domain (other parts from reference TRBV11-3 and TRBJ2-7): EAGVVQSPRYKIIEKKQPVAFWCNPISGHNTLYWYLQNLGQGPELLIRYENEEAVDDSQLPKDRFSAERLKGVDSTLKIQPAELGDSAVYLCASSIGTGNYEQYFGPGTRLTVT.

The chain couples TRBV9 to TRBJ2-1, with TRBD2 as a possible D gene (7 bases). V lost 5 bases and J 0 bases, leaving 15 bases between the germline ends. CDR1 SGDLS and CDR2 YYNGEE come from the germline V gene. CDR3 length equals 16 residues. The CDR3 loop is CASRGGGPSSYNEQFF. The CDR3 nucleotides are TGTGCCAGCAGAGGGGGGGGCCCAAGCTCCTACAATGAGCAGTTCTTC.

The genes are TRBV29-1 and TRBJ1-2; D is uncertain. Germline CDR1 reads SQVTM; CDR2 reads ANQGSEA. The V gene lost 1 base and the J gene lost 0 bases, with 15 bases spanning the gap. This CDR3 region has 16 residues. CDR3 nucleotide sequence: TGCAGCGTTGAAGCGGACGGACTAAGGACTAACTATGGCTACACCTTC. Translating gives CSVEADGLRTNYGYTF.

The chain couples TRBV11-2 to TRBJ2-7; 8 bases line up with TRBD2. This CDR3 contains 14 residues. Germline trimming cut 4 bases from V and 4 bases from J; bases unmatched to any gene: 6. Germline-derived CDR1 and CDR2 are SGHAT and FQNNGV. DNA for the CDR3: TGTGCCAGCAGCTCGATCGGGACTAGTTACGAGCAGTACTTC. It yields the protein CASSSIGTSYEQYF.

V usage is TRBV5-6 and J usage is TRBJ2-5; tentatively, D is TRBD2 (6 bases). Trimming pared 1 base from V and 5 bases from J, leaving 9 bases between. Germline V lookup: CDR1 SGHDT, CDR2 YYEEEE. The CDR3 extends over 13 amino acids. The CDR3 reads CASSLRSGETQYF. The CDR3 DNA is TGTGCCAGCAGCTTGCGCAGCGGGGAGACCCAGTACTTC.

The chain is built from TRBV18 and TRBJ2-7, with D possibly being TRBD2 (5 bases). This CDR3 is built from 13 residues. The ends were cut back, 3 bases at V and 5 bases at J, with 11 bases in the middle. CDR1 and CDR2 (germline): KGHSH, LQKENI. CDR3 DNA sequence: TGTGCCAGCTCACCCGCCGGACTCCACGAGCAGTACTTC. It codes for CASSPAGLHEQYF. The whole variable domain, remainder taken from reference TRBV18 and TRBJ2-7, is NAGVMQNPRHLVRRRGQEARLRCSPMKGHSHVYWYRQLPEEGLKFMVYLQKENIIDESGMPKERFSAEFPKEGPSILRIQQVVRGDSAAYFCASSPAGLHEQYFGPGTRLTVT.

The chain carries TRBV19 and TRBJ1-5; 7 bases align to TRBD1. Germline V gene sequence: CDR1 LNHDA, CDR2 SQIVND (reference sequence). The CDR3 is 14 residues long. Trimming removed 9 bases from V and 0 bases from J; junction bases left unmatched: 5. This CDR3 reads CASGTAYSNQPQHF. CDR3 coding DNA: TGTGCCAGCGGGACAGCCTATAGCAATCAGCCCCAGCATTTT.

The chain joins TRBV6-5 to TRBJ1-1; TRBD1 might be the D (5 bases). This CDR3 spans 16 amino acids. Trimming took off 1 base at V and 6 bases at J, with 18 bases between the two ends. Germline CDR1 and CDR2: MNHEY and SVGAGI. CDR3 coding DNA: TGTGCCAGCAGTTACTTCCGGACGGCCGGAGGGGCTGAAGCTTTCTTT. Protein product: CASSYFRTAGGAEAFF.

V and J are TRBV4-1 and TRBJ2-1; TRBD2 might be the D (5 bases). Germline assignment: CDR1 MGHRA and CDR2 YSYEKL. The CDR3 totals 16 residues. V lost 0 bases and J 0 bases, leaving 9 bases between the germline ends. CDR3 sequence reads: CASSQERVSSYNEQFF. CDR3 in DNA: TGCGCCAGCAGCCAAGAGCGGGTTAGCTCCTACAATGAGCAGTTCTTC.

The genes are TRBV2 and TRBJ1-4; D ambiguous. V was trimmed by 4 bases and J by 0 bases, leaving 6 bases between them. CDR1 and CDR2 from the germline V gene are SNHLY and FYNNEI. The CDR3 contains 14 residues. The CDR3 DNA follows: TGTGCCAGCAGTGCAAGAGCAACTAATGAAAAACTGTTTTTT. Its protein is CASSARATNEKLFF.

The chain couples TRBV30 to TRBJ1-1; no reliable D call. The germline V and J ends were trimmed by 2 bases and 2 bases, with 12 bases remaining between them. CDR1 GTSNPN and CDR2 SVGIG come from the germline V gene (reference sequence). The CDR3 is made up of 14 amino acids. For the CDR3, the DNA is TGTGCCTGGAGTCTGGGCCCGTCCAACACTGAAGCTTTCTTT. Amino acid sequence: CAWSLGPSNTEAFF.

The chain recombines TRBV3-1 (or the pseudogene TRBV3-2) with TRBJ2-2; TRBD1 aligns across 8 bases. The germline gives CDR1 LGHDT, CDR2 YNNKEL (reference sequence). This CDR3 region has 16 residues. V trimming: 4 bases; J trimming: 5 bases; junction bases outside the gene matches: 9. This CDR3 reads CASSPSPGGRTGELFF. CDR3 coding DNA: TGTGCCAGCAGCCCAAGCCCAGGGGGCAGGACCGGGGAGCTGTTTTTT.

This chain joins TRBV7-9 and TRBJ2-3; 9 bases agree with TRBD1. The CDR3 is made up of 16 amino acids. CDR1 and CDR2 (germline): SEHNR, FQNEAQ (reference sequence). V was clipped by 3 bases and J by 1 base; unmatched bases: 5. CDR3 DNA sequence: TGTGCCAGCAGCTTCGACAGGGGGGGACGCACAGATACGCAGTATTTT. Translated, it gives CASSFDRGGRTDTQYF.

V and J are TRBV5-1 and TRBJ2-1, with 7 bases identical to TRBD1. V shed 2 bases and J 6 bases; nucleotides not matched to a gene: 8. This CDR3 spans 15 amino acids. The germline V gene has CDR1 SGHRS and CDR2 YFSETQ. The chain's CDR3 is CASSLRLTGSNEQFF. The DNA of the CDR3 is TGCGCCAGCAGCTTACGTCTGACAGGGTCCAATGAGCAGTTCTTC.